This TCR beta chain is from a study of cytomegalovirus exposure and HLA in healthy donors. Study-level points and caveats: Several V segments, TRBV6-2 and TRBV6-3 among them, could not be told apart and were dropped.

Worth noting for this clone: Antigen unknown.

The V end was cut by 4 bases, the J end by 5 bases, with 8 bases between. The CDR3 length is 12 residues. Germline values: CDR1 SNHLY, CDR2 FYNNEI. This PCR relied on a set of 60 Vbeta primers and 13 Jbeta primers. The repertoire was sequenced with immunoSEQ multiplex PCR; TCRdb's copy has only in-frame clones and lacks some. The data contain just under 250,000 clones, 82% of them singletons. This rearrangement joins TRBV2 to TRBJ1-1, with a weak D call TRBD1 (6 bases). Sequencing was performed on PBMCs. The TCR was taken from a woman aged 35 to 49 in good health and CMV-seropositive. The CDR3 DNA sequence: TGTGCCAGCAGTGGGGACATAACTGAAGCTTTCTTT. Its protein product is CASSGDITEAFF.